This paragraph covers one TCR beta chain sequence. These data are taken from a study of blood T cell repertoires in COVID-19. For the study at large: Sites across the United States, Italy and Spain contributed samples from acute and convalescent COVID-19. T cells, B-cell-depleted T cells, or PBMCs supplied cDNA or gDNA.

The V and J ends lost 3 bases and 7 bases, in that order; junction bases with no gene match: 8. Germline values: CDR1 KGHDR, CDR2 SFDVKD. The CDR3 runs 16 residues. Produced via immunoSEQ multiplex PCR; TCRdb's table is partial and in-frame only. This sample has 200,000 to 250,000 clones, with around 86% found just once. The sample was peripheral blood. The chain links TRBV24-1 to TRBJ2-1, with 10 bases fitting TRBD2. The receptor was derived from an older man with acute or convalescent COVID-19. The CDR3 nucleotides read TGTGCCACCAGTGATGGTTGGACTAGCGGAGGTAATGAGCAGTTCTTC. Translated: CATSDGWTSGGNEQFF.